The table lists the clone carrying this T cell receptor (beta chain) with a few counts. The antigen remains unidentified. The CDR3 loop spans 12 amino acids. Per germline, CDR1 SGHKS and CDR2 YYEKEE (reference sequence). Using a J-beta primer mix together with a sample-barcoded 5' primer, a second PCR was run for about 7 to 12 cycles. A template-switch adaptor that had 12 random nucleotides put a tag on each cDNA molecule. All samples gave at least 3 million CDR3-containing paired-end reads. Using its own MiXCR run on the 5' RACE reads, TCRdb lists one record per CDR3 protein. The top ten clones hold approximately 3.5% of a sample with 450,000 to 600,000 distinct CDR3 sequences, roughly a quarter of them seen once. The record originates from a study of blood T cells in healthy people across ages. Study-level results: A strong correlation was found between TCR beta diversity and the percentage of naive T cells.

The sample was also reused in another study, on T cells of mothers and their children. That source notes: Mothers yielded over 8 million CDR3 reads, children some 2.8 million each.

The sequenced sample was blood. The V call is TRBV5-5, the J call TRBJ2-5; 8 bases fit TRBD1. The end of the DNA aligns better with TRBJ2-1, so the J call may be wrong. This clonotype originated in a boy aged 2 to 10 in good health. The CDR3 protein is CASSFRQGKQFF. In DNA, the CDR3 is TGTGCCAGCAGCTTTAGACAGGGGAAGCAGTTCTTC.